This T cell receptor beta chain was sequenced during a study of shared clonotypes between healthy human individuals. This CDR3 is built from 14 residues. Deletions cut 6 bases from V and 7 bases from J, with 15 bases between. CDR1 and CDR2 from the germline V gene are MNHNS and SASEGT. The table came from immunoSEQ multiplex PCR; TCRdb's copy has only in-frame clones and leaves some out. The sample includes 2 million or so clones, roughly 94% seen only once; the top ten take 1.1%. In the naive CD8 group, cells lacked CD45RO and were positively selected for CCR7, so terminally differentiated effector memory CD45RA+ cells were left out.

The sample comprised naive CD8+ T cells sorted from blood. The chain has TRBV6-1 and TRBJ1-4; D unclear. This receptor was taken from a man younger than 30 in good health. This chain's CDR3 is CASSGVGLSEKLFF. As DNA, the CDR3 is TGTGCCAGCAGCGGGGTGGGCCTTAGTGAAAAACTGTTTTTT.